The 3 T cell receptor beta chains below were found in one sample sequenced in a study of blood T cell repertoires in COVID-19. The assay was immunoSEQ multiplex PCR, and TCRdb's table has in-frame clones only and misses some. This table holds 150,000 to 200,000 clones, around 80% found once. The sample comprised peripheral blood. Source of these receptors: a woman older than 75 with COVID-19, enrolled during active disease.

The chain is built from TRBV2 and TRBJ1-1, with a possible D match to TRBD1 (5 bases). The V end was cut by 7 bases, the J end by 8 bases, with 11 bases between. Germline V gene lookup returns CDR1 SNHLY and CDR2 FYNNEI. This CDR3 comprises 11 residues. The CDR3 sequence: CASTGGIEAFF. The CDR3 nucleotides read TGTGCCAGCACCGGGGGGATCGAAGCTTTCTTT. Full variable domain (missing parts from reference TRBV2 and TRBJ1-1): EPEVTQTPSHQVTQMGQEVILRCVPISNHLYFYWYRQILGQKVEFLVSFYNNEISEKSEIFDDQFSVERPDGSNFTLKIRSTKLEDSAMYFCASTGGIEAFFGQGTRLTVV.

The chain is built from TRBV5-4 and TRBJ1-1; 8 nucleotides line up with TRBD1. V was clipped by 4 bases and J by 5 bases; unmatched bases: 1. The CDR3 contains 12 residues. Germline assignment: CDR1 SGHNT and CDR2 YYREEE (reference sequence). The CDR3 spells CASSRQGTEAFF. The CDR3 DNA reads TGTGCCAGCAGCCGACAGGGGACTGAAGCTTTCTTT.

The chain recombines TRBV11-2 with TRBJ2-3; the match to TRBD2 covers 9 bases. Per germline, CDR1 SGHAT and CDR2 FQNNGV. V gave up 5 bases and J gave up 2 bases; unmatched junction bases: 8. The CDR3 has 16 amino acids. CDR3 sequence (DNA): TGTGCCAGCAGCCCGCGGACTAGCGCCTTCACAGATACGCAGTATTTT. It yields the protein CASSPRTSAFTDTQYF.